Described below is a single T cell receptor (beta chain) sequence and its context. Its antigen remains unidentified. This sample was included in a study of cytomegalovirus exposure and HLA in healthy donors. Study findings and constraints: The authors enumerated roughly 160 TCR beta chains as linked to cytomegalovirus. Per published reports, the classifier diagnosed cytomegalovirus status with high specificity and sensitivity.

The V segment lost 5 bases and the J segment 9 bases; nucleotides outside the gene matches: 12. The CDR3 spans 15 residues. Per the germline V gene, CDR1 is SGHVS and CDR2 is FNYEAQ. Primers: 60 Vbeta forward and 13 Jbeta reverse. Per the study methods: Roughly 10 million shared chains were among approximately 87 million unique TCR beta chains counted in a later analysis. Repertoires were generated with immunoSEQ multiplex PCR, while TCRdb's copy carries only in-frame clones and drops some. V and J calls and clone size are as listed in that table; D and trimming were resolved from the DNA. The data show some 150,000 clones, with 76% seen just once and 3.9% held by the top ten.

The specimen sequenced was PBMCs. The TCR was taken from a young man in good health and CMV-seronegative. J is TRBJ2-1 and V is TRBV7-6; 8 bases are a match to TRBD2. CDR3 in DNA: TGTGCCAGCAGCCTCCCGGGGACTAGTTGGGTTGAGCAGTTCTTC. Its translation: CASSLPGTSWVEQFF.